One and the same sample provided the 24 T cell receptor beta chains below, sequenced in a study of CD8 T cells in ankylosing spondylitis. TCRdb processed the 5' RACE reads anew with MiXCR; each CDR3 protein has one entry. The data contain some 140,000 distinct CDR3 sequences, 7% to 10% of them singletons. The material sequenced was synovial fluid, either unsorted or a sorted T cell fraction (not recorded which). The source is a male donor with ankylosing spondylitis.

This clonotype was counted at least ten times. The chain combines TRBV18 with TRBJ2-3; no definite D call. CDR1 KGHSH and CDR2 LQKENI come from the germline V gene. V lost 0 bases, J lost 2 bases, and 12 bases lay in between. The CDR3 has 16 residues. CDR3 in DNA: TGTGCCAGCTCACCACCGCGGCTAGGTGACACAGATACGCAGTATTTT. The encoded protein is CASSPPRLGDTDTQYF.

This clonotype turned up a few times. The rearrangement links TRBV7-8 to TRBJ1-2; D not certain. This CDR3 contains 13 residues. Trimming shortened V by 2 bases and J by 6 bases, and 10 bases separated the two germline ends. CDR1 SGHVS and CDR2 FQNEAQ come from the germline V gene. CDR3 DNA sequence: TGTGCCAGCAGCTTAACACAGTTAGATGGCTACACCTTC. As protein: CASSLTQLDGYTF.

The chain employs TRBV18 and TRBJ2-7, with unresolved D. The CDR3 extends over 15 amino acids. The germline gives CDR1 KGHSH, CDR2 LQKENI. With 6 bases removed from V and 0 bases from J, the gap between germline ends came to 15 bases. CDR3 nucleotides: TGTGCCAGCTCCCCGAATTACATGAGCTCCTACGAGCAGTACTTC. It codes for CASSPNYMSSYEQYF.

The chain recombines TRBV19 with TRBJ2-3; TRBD2 aligns across 8 bases. The CDR3 has 14 residues. Unmatched junction bases numbered 6, after V lost 6 bases and J lost 4 bases. The germline gives CDR1 LNHDA, CDR2 SQIVND (reference sequence). As DNA, the CDR3 is TGTGCCAGTAGCATGCTAGCGGGTGCAGATACGCAGTATTTT. Protein product: CASSMLAGADTQYF.

In its sample, this clonotype was seen many times. The chain employs TRBV7-2 and TRBJ2-1; D is perhaps TRBD2 (6 bases). The germline V gene has CDR1 SGHTA and CDR2 FQGNSA. This CDR3 has 16 residues. V was shortened by 5 bases and J by 0 bases, with 14 bases between the two germline ends. CDR3 residues: CASSPTSIISYNEQFF. The CDR3 nucleotides read TGTGCCAGCAGCCCCACTAGCATCATCTCCTACAATGAGCAGTTCTTC. Using reference TRBV7-2 and TRBJ2-1 for the parts outside the CDR3, the full variable domain is GAGVSQSPSNKVTEKGKDVELRCDPISGHTALYWYRQSLGQGLEFLIYFQGNSAPDKSGLPSDRFSAERTGGSVSTLTIQRTQQEDSAVYLCASSPTSIISYNEQFFGPGTRLTVL.

This clonotype was recorded many times. The chain couples TRBV10-3 to TRBJ1-1; tentatively, D is TRBD1 (5 bases). Germline V gene lookup returns CDR1 ENHRY and CDR2 SYGVKD. CDR3 length: 13 residues. Trimming shortened V by 5 bases and J by 1 base, and 8 bases separated the two germline ends. CDR3 nucleotides: TGTGCCATCAGTCAAACAGGGAACACTGAAGCTTTCTTT. The encoded protein is CAISQTGNTEAFF.

Many counts were recorded for this clonotype. This chain joins TRBV6-5 and TRBJ1-3; 7 positions match TRBD1. Trimming removed 2 bases from V and 3 bases from J; junction bases left unmatched: 7. Per germline, CDR1 MNHEY and CDR2 SVGAGI. The CDR3 consists of 16 residues. CDR3 protein: CASSYRYRDSGNTIYF. The CDR3 coding sequence is TGTGCCAGCAGTTACCGGTACCGGGACAGTGGAAACACCATATATTTT.

A few counts support this clonotype. CDR3: CASSPTGQAGNQPQHF. The CDR3 DNA follows: TGTGCCAGCTCACCGACGGGGCAGGCGGGCAATCAGCCCCAGCATTTT. The rearrangement joins TRBV18 to TRBJ1-5; TRBD1 is a possible D gene (5 bases). V gave up 3 bases and J gave up 2 bases, with 14 bases separating them. The CDR3 is 16 amino acids. Per germline, CDR1 KGHSH and CDR2 LQKENI.

This clonotype was counted at least ten times. J is TRBJ2-5 and V is TRBV28; the match to TRBD2 covers 11 bases. Germline V CDR1 and CDR2: MDHEN, SYDVKM. V shed 8 bases and J 9 bases; nucleotides not matched to a gene: 11. The CDR3 is 14 amino acids. This CDR3 is CASGTSGNSRAQYF. CDR3 bases: TGTGCCAGCGGGACTAGCGGAAACTCGAGGGCCCAGTACTTC.

This rearrangement joins TRBV10-3 to TRBJ2-1, with 8 nucleotides matching TRBD1. Unmatched junction bases numbered 5, after V lost 5 bases and J lost 2 bases. The germline CDR1 and CDR2 sequences are ENHRY and SYGVKD. The CDR3 is made up of 15 amino acids. The CDR3: CAISKTGETYNEQFF. In DNA form, the CDR3 reads TGTGCCATCAGTAAGACAGGGGAGACCTACAATGAGCAGTTCTTC.

This clonotype has more than one count but fewer than ten. The chain carries TRBV7-3 and TRBJ2-1; D may be TRBD2 (6 bases). V lost 5 bases and J 3 bases, leaving 14 bases between the germline ends. Germline V gene sequence: CDR1 SGHTA, CDR2 FQGTGA. This CDR3 region has 15 residues. DNA for the CDR3: TGTGCCAGCAGCCCCTCGGTTAGCGGCTACAATGAGCAGTTCTTC. Encoded protein: CASSPSVSGYNEQFF.

This chain connects TRBV9 to TRBJ1-2; D ambiguous. Trimming pared 0 bases from V and 0 bases from J, leaving 6 bases between. The germline CDR1 and CDR2 sequences are SGDLS and YYNGEE. There are 14 residues in the CDR3. CDR3 DNA sequence: TGTGCCAGCAGCGTAGGTTCAGCTAACTATGGCTACACCTTC. Protein product: CASSVGSANYGYTF.

This clonotype was seen a few times. V usage is TRBV28 and J usage is TRBJ1-2; D is perhaps TRBD1 (5 bases). The CDR3 is 15 amino acids. The V and J ends lost 3 bases and 3 bases respectively, with 14 bases between them. Germline CDR1 is MDHEN and CDR2 is SYDVKM. CDR3 region: CASSFSGRADYGYTF. Here the CDR3 DNA reads TGTGCCAGCAGTTTTTCGGGACGGGCGGACTATGGCTACACCTTC.

The table lists this clonotype with many counts. The chain links TRBV27 to TRBJ2-1, with TRBD2 matching over 8 bases. This CDR3 has 16 residues. Germline V gene data show CDR1 as MNHEY and CDR2 as SMNVEV (reference sequence). V lost 5 bases to trimming and J lost 3 bases; unmatched junction nucleotides: 9. CDR3 DNA: TGTGCCAGCAGTGCCCATAGGGCGGGAGGCTACAATGAGCAGTTCTTC. Translating it yields CASSAHRAGGYNEQFF.

This clonotype was recorded many times. V and J are TRBV6-2 or TRBV6-3 and TRBJ2-5, with D possibly called TRBD1 or TRBD2 (5 bases each). V lost 6 bases and J 2 bases, leaving 16 bases between the germline ends. Germline V gene sequence: CDR1 MNHEY, CDR2 SVGEGT. The CDR3 has 15 residues. CDR3: CASRPAGTSQETQYF. In nucleotides, the CDR3 is TGTGCCAGCAGACCAGCCGGGACCTCTCAAGAGACCCAGTACTTC.

In its sample, this clonotype was seen many times. The rearrangement uses TRBV7-2 and TRBJ1-4, with TRBD1 identical over 8 bases. V dropped 2 bases and J dropped 5; count of bases not matched to a gene: 4. The CDR3 runs to 15 residues. The germline CDR1 and CDR2 sequences are SGHTA and FQGNSA. The CDR3 here is CASSLSQGANEKLFF. The CDR3 DNA follows: TGTGCCAGCAGCTTAAGCCAGGGGGCGAATGAAAAACTGTTTTTT.

This chain links TRBV18 with TRBJ2-7, with D perhaps TRBD1 or TRBD2 (6 bases each). Deletions cut 6 bases from V and 4 bases from J, with 22 bases between. Germline V CDR1 and CDR2: KGHSH, LQKENI. The CDR3 is 16 amino acids. The chain's CDR3 is CASSPPSGRGGYEQYF. The CDR3 DNA reads TGTGCCAGCTCTCCCCCGAGTGGCAGGGGAGGATACGAGCAGTACTTC.

The sample holds many counts of this clonotype. This sequence joins TRBV20-1 and TRBJ2-1, with 9 bases lining up with TRBD2. The CDR3 is made up of 17 amino acids. Germline CDR1 is DFQATT and CDR2 is SNEGSKA (reference sequence). V was pared by 7 bases and J by 3 bases, with 16 bases of the junction left unmatched. CDR3 loop: CSVKGRRLAGFYNEQFF. The CDR3 bases are TGCAGTGTCAAGGGGCGTAGGCTAGCGGGATTCTACAATGAGCAGTTCTTC.

V usage is TRBV10-3 and J usage is TRBJ2-2; maybe TRBD2 (5 bases). Germline V gene lookup returns CDR1 ENHRY and CDR2 SYGVKD. The CDR3 is made up of 14 amino acids. With 9 bases removed from V and 3 bases from J, the gap between germline ends came to 14 bases. The CDR3 sequence: CAIRASSDTGELFF. The CDR3 DNA reads as TGTGCCATAAGGGCCAGTAGCGACACCGGGGAGCTGTTTTTT.

This clonotype occurred many times. The V call is TRBV28, the J call TRBJ2-5; a weak D match, TRBD1 (7 bases). This CDR3 is built from 14 residues. Germline V gene data show CDR1 as MDHEN and CDR2 as SYDVKM. V was shortened by 5 bases and J by 12 bases, with 22 bases between the two germline ends. For the CDR3, the DNA is TGTGCCAGCAGTCCCACGCAGGGGGGAGTTCAGGAGTACTTC. Translated: CASSPTQGGVQEYF. The full variable domain, completed using reference TRBV28 and TRBJ2-5, is DVKVTQSSRYLVKRTGEKVFLECVQDMDHENMFWYRQDPGLGLRLIYFSYDVKMKEKGDIPEGYSVSREKKERFSLILESASTNQTSMYLCASSPTQGGVQEYFGPGTRLLVL.

This clonotype occurred many times. The chain has TRBV18 and TRBJ1-1; D unclear. Per germline, CDR1 KGHSH and CDR2 LQKENI. This CDR3 region has 16 residues. V lost 3 bases and J lost 3, with 17 bases in between. CDR3 protein: CASSPTTARLDTEAFF. The CDR3 bases are TGTGCCAGCTCACCTACGACGGCGCGGTTGGACACTGAAGCTTTCTTT.

This clonotype was recorded at least ten times. V and J are TRBV9 and TRBJ1-6, with a tentative D call TRBD1 (5 bases). The V and J ends lost 0 bases and 6 bases respectively, with 10 bases between them. The length of the CDR3 is 15 residues. Germline-derived CDR1 and CDR2 are SGDLS and YYNGEE. The CDR3 protein is CASSVGQGGNSPLHF. CDR3 DNA: TGTGCCAGCAGCGTAGGCCAGGGTGGTAATTCACCCCTCCACTTT.

This clonotype was counted only a few times. J is TRBJ2-3 and V is TRBV6-5, with TRBD2 identical over 9 bases. The CDR3 contains 16 residues. With V trimmed by 3 bases and J by 2 bases, 6 bases remained unmatched. Germline V lookup: CDR1 MNHEY, CDR2 SVGAGI. In DNA, the CDR3 is TGTGCCAGCAGTTATAGGGCTAGCGGGGTCACAGATACGCAGTATTTT. Its translation: CASSYRASGVTDTQYF.

In its sample, this clonotype was seen many times. V usage is TRBV7-8 and J usage is TRBJ1-3, with a tentative D call TRBD1 (6 bases). This CDR3 has 14 amino acids. V was trimmed by 5 bases and J by 4 bases, leaving 12 bases between them. CDR1 and CDR2 from the germline V gene are SGHVS and FQNEAQ. CDR3 in amino acids: CASSATGTGNTIYF. The CDR3, as DNA: TGTGCCAGCAGCGCAACAGGGACGGGAAACACCATATATTTT.